The 16 T cell receptor beta chains below all came from one sample that was sequenced in a study of memory CD4+ T cells and cytomegalovirus serostatus. Single viable CD3+CD4+CD8-CD45RO+ cells were sorted as the memory CD4+ T cells. Repertoires were generated with immunoSEQ multiplex PCR, while TCRdb's copy carries only in-frame clones and drops some. The table has tens of thousands of clones, 75% to 85% seen once. The material sequenced was memory CD4+ T cells from blood. These receptors came from an adult in good health and CMV-seronegative.

The chain recombines TRBV28 with TRBJ2-7, with TRBD1 identical over 7 bases. CDR1 and CDR2 (germline): MDHEN, SYDVKM. The junction had 13 bases not matched to a gene; V was cut back by 2 bases and J by 6 bases. The CDR3 covers 16 residues. The CDR3: CASSLPQTGMYGEQYF. CDR3 bases: TGTGCCAGCAGTTTACCCCAGACAGGGATGTATGGCGAGCAGTACTTC.

The CDR3 loop reads CASSTRRSSGANVLTF. In DNA form, the CDR3 reads TGTGCCAGTAGCACGAGACGTAGCTCTGGGGCCAACGTCCTGACTTTC. The chain recombines TRBV19 with TRBJ2-6; no definite D call. The germline V gene has CDR1 LNHDA and CDR2 SQIVND (reference sequence). V was cut by 6 bases and J by 0 bases, with 12 bases left in between. The CDR3 has 16 residues. Looking up the rest from reference TRBV19 and TRBJ2-6 gives the full variable domain: DGGITQSPKYLFRKEGQNVTLSCEQNLNHDAMYWYRQDPGQGLRLIYYSQIVNDFQKGDIAEGYSVSREKKESFPLTVTSAQKNPTAFYLCASSTRRSSGANVLTFGAGSRLTVL.

This clone was seen a handful of times. The genes are TRBV9 and TRBJ2-1; 12 nucleotides match TRBD2. Trimming cost V 3 bases and J 0 bases; bases outside gene matches: 10. The CDR3 sequence is 19 residues long. Germline CDR1 reads SGDLS; CDR2 reads YYNGEE. The CDR3 sequence is CASSAKTSGRLNSYNEQFF. The CDR3 bases are TGTGCCAGCAGCGCAAAGACTAGCGGGAGACTCAACTCCTACAATGAGCAGTTCTTC. The full variable domain, rest sourced from reference TRBV9 and TRBJ2-1, is DSGVTQTPKHLITATGQRVTLRCSPRSGDLSVYWYQQSLDQGLQFLIQYYNGEERAKGNILERFSAQQFPDLHSELNLSSLELGDSALYFCASSAKTSGRLNSYNEQFFGPGTRLTVL.

This sequence joins TRBV28 and TRBJ2-1, with 9 bases that match TRBD1. The germline gives CDR1 MDHEN, CDR2 SYDVKM. Trimming took 8 bases from V and 9 from J; bases not matched to a gene: 14. There are 15 residues in the CDR3. The CDR3 coding sequence is TGTGCCAGCCTCCGCACGACAGGGGGTGGCGGTGAGCAGTTCTTC. Its translation is CASLRTTGGGGEQFF.

V gene TRBV6-5 combines with J gene TRBJ2-2; a weak D match, TRBD1 (6 bases). V was shortened by 2 bases and J by 5 bases, with 12 bases between the two germline ends. The CDR3 has 15 amino acids. Germline CDR1 and CDR2: MNHEY and SVGAGI. The CDR3 here is CASSYQGFGTGELFF. The CDR3 region has the DNA TGTGCCAGCAGTTACCAGGGGTTTGGGACCGGGGAGCTGTTTTTT.

This clone has more than one count but fewer than ten. The chain couples TRBV18 to TRBJ1-2, with a tentative D call TRBD1 (6 bases). The CDR3 has 15 residues. V dropped 2 bases and J dropped 0 bases, with 10 bases sitting between them. Germline CDR1 and CDR2: KGHSH and LQKENI. CDR3 loop: CASSPGQLANYGYTF. CDR3 in DNA: TGTGCCAGCTCACCAGGACAGTTAGCTAACTATGGCTACACCTTC.

This clone was detected only a few times. The V and J genes are TRBV27 and TRBJ1-2; D remains unclear. CDR3 length: 14 residues. The germline V gene encodes CDR1 MNHEY and CDR2 SMNVEV (reference sequence). V lost 5 bases and J lost 8, with 18 bases in between. The CDR3 protein is CASSPGGVAGGYTF. The CDR3 DNA sequence: TGTGCCAGCAGTCCGGGAGGAGTAGCAGGAGGCTACACCTTC.

The chain couples TRBV5-4 to TRBJ2-7; 8 bases align to TRBD2. Germline values: CDR1 SGHNT, CDR2 YYREEE (reference sequence). The CDR3 covers 15 residues. V was pared by 3 bases and J by 7 bases, with 12 bases of the junction left unmatched. CDR3 amino acids: CASSSGGTRAREQYF. Here the CDR3 DNA reads TGTGCCAGCAGCTCGGGGGGGACTAGGGCTCGAGAGCAGTACTTC.

This clone was counted a few times. V usage is TRBV9 and J usage is TRBJ2-7; 9 positions match TRBD2. The germline V gene encodes CDR1 SGDLS and CDR2 YYNGEE. V dropped 4 bases and J dropped 2; count of bases not matched to a gene: 10. The CDR3 contains 16 residues. The CDR3 spells CASSMSLAGNPYEQYF. The CDR3 region has the DNA TGTGCCAGCAGCATGTCCCTAGCGGGAAATCCCTACGAGCAGTACTTC.

This chain joins TRBV27 and TRBJ1-5; 7 bases agree with TRBD1. The CDR3 length is 13 residues. Trimming removed 6 bases from V and 9 bases from J; junction bases left unmatched: 8. Germline lookup yields CDR1 MNHEY and CDR2 SMNVEV (reference sequence). DNA for the CDR3: TGTGCCAGCAGGCCACAGGGGTGGGCGCCCCAGCATTTT. Translated, it gives CASRPQGWAPQHF.

This chain links TRBV10-3 with TRBJ2-1; D is undetermined. V was cut by 4 bases and J by 9 bases, with 19 bases left in between. The CDR3 sequence is 15 residues long. The V gene's germline CDR1 is ENHRY and CDR2 SYGVKD. CDR3 nucleotides: TGTGCCATCAGTGCCAATCAACCGACCGCAGGTGAGCAGTTCTTC. Its protein is CAISANQPTAGEQFF.

This clone has just a few counts. The chain has TRBV5-1 and TRBJ1-1, with D unresolved. There are 13 residues in the CDR3. Germline CDR1 reads SGHRS; CDR2 reads YFSETQ. V lost 2 bases and J lost 1, with 6 bases in between. CDR3 in DNA: TGCGCCAGCAGCTTCTCCAAGAACACTGAAGCTTTCTTT. This sequence encodes CASSFSKNTEAFF.

V gene TRBV27 combines with J gene TRBJ2-7; maybe TRBD1 (6 bases). CDR3 length: 17 residues. V was shortened by 0 bases and J by 0 bases, with 15 bases between the two germline ends. CDR1 MNHEY and CDR2 SMNVEV come from the germline V gene (reference sequence). The CDR3 loop reads CASSLSTTGRASYEQYF. The CDR3 DNA reads as TGTGCCAGCAGTTTATCGACGACAGGACGTGCCTCCTACGAGCAGTACTTC.

This chain uses TRBV27 with TRBJ2-2; no clear D gene. Trimming took off 5 bases at V and 5 bases at J, with 12 bases between the two ends. Germline assignment: CDR1 MNHEY and CDR2 SMNVEV (reference sequence). This CDR3 contains 14 residues. CDR3 in DNA: TGTGCCAGCAGTCCAGCCCACAAAACCGGGGAGCTGTTTTTT. Translating gives CASSPAHKTGELFF.

The chain has TRBV27 and TRBJ2-7, with TRBD2 as a possible D gene (6 bases). CDR1 is MNHEY, CDR2 SMNVEV, per germline (reference sequence). Trimming removed 8 bases at V and 0 bases at J, with 11 bases between. This CDR3 is 13 amino acids long. CDR3 amino acids: CASARESSYEQYF. CDR3 coding DNA: TGTGCCAGCGCCCGGGAGAGCTCCTACGAGCAGTACTTC.

The chain links TRBV28 to TRBJ2-7, with D possibly being TRBD2 (6 bases). The V end lost 6 bases, the J end lost 7 bases, and 10 bases lay between the germline ends. Germline CDR1 MDHEN, CDR2 SYDVKM. The CDR3 sequence is 11 residues long. The CDR3 is CASSLAREQYF. The CDR3 DNA reads TGTGCCAGCAGCCTAGCGAGGGAGCAGTACTTC.